This passage covers 11 T cell receptor beta chains from one sample sequenced in a study of blood T cell repertoires in COVID-19. The data were produced by immunoSEQ multiplex PCR, yet TCRdb's version contains in-frame clones alone and is incomplete. The sample contains about 200,000 clones, about 82% of which appear only once. The sequenced material came from peripheral blood. The receptors shown here come from a woman older than 75 with acute or convalescent COVID-19.

The V call is TRBV3-1 (or the pseudogene TRBV3-2), the J call TRBJ2-7; 11 bases are a match to TRBD1. This CDR3 is 16 amino acids long. From germline, CDR1 is LGHDT and CDR2 YNNKEL (reference sequence). The trim removed 5 bases at V and 4 bases at J, leaving 10 bases unmatched. The CDR3 spells CASSSAAGQGGYEQYF. The CDR3 region has the DNA TGTGCCAGCAGCTCAGCGGCGGGACAGGGGGGATACGAGCAGTACTTC.

In DNA form, the CDR3 reads TGTGCCAGCAGCTTTGTGGCTAGCGGGACCTACGAGCAGTACTTC. Its protein is CASSFVASGTYEQYF. The gene calls are TRBV7-8 and TRBJ2-7, with 9 bases identical to TRBD2. The CDR3 runs to 15 residues. Losses at the gene ends were 3 bases for V and 2 bases for J; bases not matched to a gene: 5. Germline CDR1 and CDR2: SGHVS and FQNEAQ.

This clone was recorded once. The DNA for the CDR3 is TGCGCCAGCAGCCGGGGACAGGGGAGCTACGAGCAGTACTTC. Its translation: CASSRGQGSYEQYF. The chain is built from TRBV4-3 and TRBJ2-7; TRBD1 aligns across 10 bases. CDR1 and CDR2 from the germline V gene are LGHNA and YSLEER. The CDR3 totals 14 residues. J lost 3 bases, V lost 4 bases, and 3 bases had no gene match.

This clone was recorded at least ten times. This chain connects TRBV5-1 to TRBJ1-2, with D maybe TRBD1 (6 bases). Germline V lookup: CDR1 SGHRS, CDR2 YFSETQ. V was pared by 0 bases and J by 0 bases, with 9 bases between. CDR3 length: 15 residues. The CDR3 sequence: CASSLEGQANYGYTF. The DNA of the CDR3 is TGCGCCAGCAGCTTGGAGGGACAAGCTAACTATGGCTACACCTTC.

The chain uses TRBV19 and TRBJ2-1, with D unclear. Trimming took off 5 bases at V and 0 bases at J, with 14 bases between the two ends. The CDR3 sequence is 16 residues long. Germline V gene data show CDR1 as LNHDA and CDR2 as SQIVND (reference sequence). CDR3 bases: TGTGCCAGTAGTCCTACCTGGCGGATCTCCTACAATGAGCAGTTCTTC. Its protein is CASSPTWRISYNEQFF.

This clone was detected only once. The V gene is TRBV25-1, the J gene TRBJ1-4, with a weak D call TRBD1 (5 bases). Trimming cost V 3 bases and J 7 bases, with 12 bases left between them. The germline gives CDR1 MGHDK, CDR2 SYGVNS. This CDR3 has 14 residues. CDR3 sequence (DNA): TGTGCCAGCAGTGATAAGGGGCCGAGTGAAAAACTGTTTTTT. It is translated as CASSDKGPSEKLFF.

The chain carries TRBV19 and TRBJ2-5; 7 bases agree with TRBD1. In germline, CDR1 is LNHDA, CDR2 SQIVND (reference sequence). V was clipped by 9 bases and J by 5 bases; unmatched bases: 9. The CDR3 runs 13 residues. CDR3 amino acids: CASNRGVRETQYF. The DNA for the CDR3 is TGTGCCAGCAACAGGGGCGTCCGGGAGACCCAGTACTTC.

The DNA of the CDR3 is TGTGCCAGCGGACCTAAGACAGGGGTCTACGAGCAGTACTTC. Encoded protein: CASGPKTGVYEQYF. This chain joins TRBV11-3 and TRBJ2-7, with 8 bases identical to TRBD1. This CDR3 spans 14 amino acids. Germline V gives CDR1 SGHNT, CDR2 YENEEA. The junction had 9 bases not matched to a gene; V was cut back by 8 bases and J by 3 bases.

In its sample, this clone was seen a few times. One base separates it from a far larger clone, so it is likely a read error. For the CDR3, the DNA is TGTGCCAGCAGCTATACAGGGAACACTGAAGCTTTCTTT. Translating it yields CASSYTGNTEAFF. V usage is TRBV11-2 and J usage is TRBJ1-1, with D possibly TRBD1 on 5 matching bases. The CDR3 is 13 amino acids. Between the trimmed V and J ends, which lost 4 bases and 1 base, there was a span of 7 bases. CDR1 and CDR2 from the germline V gene are SGHAT and FQNNGV.

There are a few counts of this clone. This rearrangement joins TRBV5-1 to TRBJ2-7; TRBD1 aligns across 10 bases. Germline V CDR1 and CDR2: SGHRS, YFSETQ. This CDR3 has 14 amino acids. Losses at the gene ends were 3 bases for V and 5 bases for J; bases not matched to a gene: 5. This CDR3 is CASSWGDRGHEQYF. CDR3 nucleotides: TGCGCCAGCAGCTGGGGGGACAGGGGCCACGAGCAGTACTTC.

The V gene is TRBV11-2, the J gene TRBJ2-1, with D possibly matching TRBD2 (6 bases). The CDR3 length is 15 residues. Germline CDR1 and CDR2: SGHAT and FQNNGV. Trimming took off 4 bases at V and 8 bases at J, with 18 bases between the two ends. The CDR3 DNA follows: TGTGCCAGCAGCTCCGTCCGCAACGGGGGAGATGAGCAGTTCTTC. Protein sequence: CASSSVRNGGDEQFF.